Listed below are T cell receptor beta chains from one sample, sequenced in a study of identical twins. TCRdb itself ran the 5' RACE reads through MiXCR, one entry per CDR3 protein. The repertoire consists of under 400,000 distinct CDR3 sequences, with roughly 9% occurring once and the leading ten covering roughly 9%. Sequencing was done on a sample of naive T cells sorted from blood. The receptors stem from a woman in her forties or fifties in good health. Each CDR3 is given with its conserved first and last residue. D genes are given only for firm matches. Clone size is shown for a subset of rows, as once, few, many or a class of expanded clone.

J	length	V	D	size	DNA	CDR3
TRBJ2-5	14	TRBV6-5	NA	few	TGTGCCAGCAGTTACGAACTAGCAGAAGAGACCCAGTACTTC	CASSYELAEETQYF
TRBJ2-2	15	TRBV5-1	TRBD1	NA	TGCGCCAGCAGCCCGGGACAGGGGGGAACCGGGGAGCTGTTTTTT	CASSPGQGGTGELFF
TRBJ2-2	16	TRBV4-1	TRBD2	few	TGCGCCAGCAGCCAAGAACTAGCGGGAGGGTCCGGGGAGCTGTTTTTT	CASSQELAGGSGELFF
TRBJ1-2	15	TRBV7-9	NA	few	TGTGCCAGCAGCATTGCATTAAGGGGTCAATATGGCTACACCTTC	CASSIALRGQYGYTF
TRBJ2-3	12	TRBV27	NA	NA	TGTGCCAGCAGTTCCGGACTGAGGACGCAGTATTTT	CASSSGLRTQYF
TRBJ1-1	15	TRBV7-9	NA	few	TGTGCCAGCAGCTTAGGGGCTCAGATGAACACTGAAGCTTTCTTT	CASSLGAQMNTEAFF
TRBJ2-5	16	TRBV4-2	NA	many	TGTGCCAGCAGCCTAAGCCCGGGCGGGGTAAGGGAGACCCAGTACTTC	CASSLSPGGVRETQYF
TRBJ1-6	16	TRBV10-3	NA	NA	TGTGCCATCAGAGGAGCGTCCAGCTCCTATAATTCACCCCTCCACTTT	CAIRGASSSYNSPLHF
TRBJ2-1	16	TRBV5-1	TRBD2	NA	TGCGCCAGCAGCTTGGGGCGGGGGAGCTCCTACAATGAGCAGTTCTTC	CASSLGRGSSYNEQFF
TRBJ1-4	13	TRBV5-1	NA	NA	TGCGCCAGCAGCCTACGTTCCCAAGAAAAACTGTTTTTT	CASSLRSQEKLFF